Presented here are 20 T cell receptor beta chains from one specimen sequenced in a study of blood T cell repertoires in COVID-19. Profiled with immunoSEQ multiplex PCR; TCRdb holds only in-frame clones, not every one. The sample lists about 190,000 clones; about three quarters were seen once. Source material: peripheral blood. These receptor sequences come from an elderly woman with active or convalescent COVID-19.

V and J are TRBV2 and TRBJ2-5, with D possibly TRBD2 on 6 matching bases. V was trimmed by 3 bases and J by 2 bases, leaving 16 bases between them. This CDR3 is built from 16 residues. Per germline, CDR1 SNHLY and CDR2 FYNNEI. CDR3 nucleotides: TGTGCCAGCAGTGATTTAGGAGTAGCGGTTCAAGAGACCCAGTACTTC. This translates into CASSDLGVAVQETQYF.

The chain has TRBV27 and TRBJ2-2; 13 bases match TRBD2. From germline, CDR1 is MNHEY and CDR2 SMNVEV (reference sequence). The trim removed 5 bases at V and 5 bases at J, leaving 5 bases unmatched. There are 16 residues in the CDR3. CDR3 residues: CASSTSGGAWTGELFF. DNA of the CDR3: TGTGCCAGCAGTACTAGCGGGGGGGCCTGGACCGGGGAGCTGTTTTTT.

The chain employs TRBV9 and TRBJ2-3, with a tentative D call TRBD2 (6 bases). The CDR3 has 13 amino acids. CDR1 SGDLS and CDR2 YYNGEE come from the germline V gene. Trimming removed 4 bases at V and 6 bases at J, with 12 bases between. CDR3: CASSPGGTDTQYF. The CDR3 DNA reads as TGTGCCAGCAGCCCCGGGGGAACGGATACGCAGTATTTT. The full variable domain, in which reference TRBV9 and TRBJ2-3 provide the parts outside the CDR3, is DSGVTQTPKHLITATGQRVTLRCSPRSGDLSVYWYQQSLDQGLQFLIQYYNGEERAKGNILERFSAQQFPDLHSELNLSSLELGDSALYFCASSPGGTDTQYFGPGTRLTVL.

The chain employs TRBV5-6 and TRBJ1-1; TRBD1 might be the D (5 bases). The CDR3 loop spans 16 amino acids. From germline, CDR1 is SGHDT and CDR2 YYEEEE. The V end was cut by 0 bases, the J end by 4 bases, with 16 bases between. The CDR3 sequence: CASSLVLGTRVTEAFF. As DNA, the CDR3 is TGTGCCAGCAGCTTGGTTTTGGGGACTCGGGTCACTGAAGCTTTCTTT.

This clone was recorded only once. This rearrangement joins TRBV6-2 or TRBV6-3 to TRBJ2-7; 9 bases agree with TRBD2. Trimming cost V 0 bases and J 2 bases; bases outside gene matches: 5. This CDR3 is 16 amino acids long. Germline V gene data show CDR1 as MNHEY and CDR2 as SVGEGT. The CDR3 nucleotides read TGTGCCAGCAGTTACTCGCCGGCGGGGGGGCCCTACGAGCAGTACTTC. As protein: CASSYSPAGGPYEQYF.

This rearrangement joins TRBV6-5 to TRBJ1-4, with D maybe TRBD1 (6 bases). The length of the CDR3 is 16 residues. The V and J ends lost 1 base and 5 bases respectively, with 14 bases between them. The germline V gene has CDR1 MNHEY and CDR2 SVGAGI. The CDR3 reads CASSYWPGHPNEKLFF. In DNA form, the CDR3 reads TGTGCCAGCAGTTACTGGCCGGGACACCCAAATGAAAAACTGTTTTTT.

This chain links TRBV11-2 with TRBJ2-3, with D hard to call. This CDR3 spans 13 amino acids. The V end lost 5 bases, the J end lost 0 bases, and 6 bases lay between the germline ends. The V gene's germline CDR1 is SGHAT and CDR2 FQNNGV. The CDR3 is CASSGSSTDTQYF. CDR3 bases: TGTGCCAGCAGCGGCAGTAGCACAGATACGCAGTATTTT.

V gene TRBV6-2 or TRBV6-3 combines with J gene TRBJ2-7, with no clear D. The CDR3 length is 12 residues. CDR1 is MNHEY, CDR2 SVGEGT, per germline. The V gene lost 5 bases and the J gene lost 5 bases, with 10 bases spanning the gap. The CDR3 coding sequence is TGTGCCAGCAGTCACAAAAGTGACGAGCAGTACTTC. It translates to CASSHKSDEQYF.

The chain links TRBV6-5 to TRBJ1-3; tentative D call: TRBD1 (5 bases). CDR3 size: 15 residues. Trimming removed 6 bases at V and 4 bases at J, with 16 bases between. In germline, CDR1 is MNHEY, CDR2 SVGAGI. This CDR3 is CASSNEGVSGNTIYF. Here the CDR3 DNA reads TGTGCCAGCAGCAATGAAGGGGTATCGGGAAACACCATATATTTT.

This clone has a single count. The chain recombines TRBV5-1 with TRBJ2-5; no definite D call. CDR3 length: 13 amino acids. The germline V and J ends were trimmed by 0 bases and 5 bases, with 8 bases remaining between them. Germline values: CDR1 SGHRS, CDR2 YFSETQ. CDR3 nucleotides: TGCGCCAGCAGCTTGGGCTCTAGGGAGACCCAGTACTTC. Its protein product is CASSLGSRETQYF. The whole variable domain, filled in from reference TRBV5-1 and TRBJ2-5, reads KAGVTQTPRYLIKTRGQQVTLSCSPISGHRSVSWYQQTPGQGLQFLFEYFSETQRNKGNFPGRFSGRQFSNSRSEMNVSTLELGDSALYLCASSLGSRETQYFGPGTRLLVL.

The chain recombines TRBV28 with TRBJ1-4, with TRBD1 as a possible D gene (5 bases). The V end was cut by 3 bases, the J end by 10 bases, with 18 bases between. CDR3 size: 15 residues. Per germline, CDR1 MDHEN and CDR2 SYDVKM. In DNA form, the CDR3 reads TGTGCCAGCAGTTTGGGGGGAGGGGTCCCGGGAAAACTGTTTTTT. Protein product: CASSLGGGVPGKLFF.

This clone was counted at least ten times. V usage is TRBV4-1 and J usage is TRBJ1-3; 8 bases align to TRBD1. This CDR3 has 15 residues. CDR1 MGHRA and CDR2 YSYEKL come from the germline V gene. J was trimmed by 1 base and V by 4 bases; bases with no gene match: 3. CDR3 DNA: TGCGCCAGCAGCCGGCGACAGGGGTCTGGAAACACCATATATTTT. Amino acids: CASSRRQGSGNTIYF.

This clone was seen only a few times. The chain links TRBV18 to TRBJ2-7; weak D call: TRBD1 (6 bases). CDR3 length: 14 amino acids. Trimming shortened V by 3 bases and J by 0 bases, and 9 bases separated the two germline ends. Germline CDR1 reads KGHSH; CDR2 reads LQKENI. CDR3 region: CASSPGQTSYEQYF. The DNA for the CDR3 is TGTGCCAGCTCACCCGGACAGACCTCCTACGAGCAGTACTTC.

The chain couples TRBV28 to TRBJ1-2; 8 bases are a match to TRBD1. CDR1 MDHEN and CDR2 SYDVKM come from the germline V gene. J was trimmed by 4 bases and V by 6 bases; bases with no gene match: 10. CDR3 size: 15 residues. The CDR3 loop is CASSLARGRFYGYTF. In DNA form, the CDR3 reads TGTGCCAGCAGCCTAGCCAGGGGGCGCTTCTATGGCTACACCTTC.

This clone was counted between two and nine times. The chain employs TRBV5-1 and TRBJ1-2; TRBD1 might be the D (5 bases). Trimming stripped 2 bases from V and 8 bases from J, with 10 bases between. The CDR3 length is 12 residues. In germline, CDR1 is SGHRS, CDR2 YFSETQ. The DNA of the CDR3 is TGCGCCAGCAGCTTAGGGGAAGTGGGCTACACCTTC. As protein: CASSLGEVGYTF.

On this clone: A single base separates this from a much larger clone, so it may be a read error. The chain is built from TRBV5-6 and TRBJ2-7; 9 bases fit TRBD1. Germline V lookup: CDR1 SGHDT, CDR2 YYEEEE. The CDR3 is 13 amino acids. The trim removed 3 bases at V and 3 bases at J, leaving 1 base unmatched. The CDR3 loop reads CASSSGQGYEQYF. The CDR3 coding sequence is TGTGCCAGCAGCTCGGGACAGGGCTACGAGCAGTACTTC.

The rearrangement uses TRBV29-1 and TRBJ1-2; D may be TRBD1 (6 bases). The CDR3 loop spans 12 amino acids. Germline V CDR1 and CDR2: SQVTM, ANQGSEA. Trimming removed 4 bases from V and 8 bases from J, with 14 bases in between. In nucleotides, the CDR3 is TGCAGCGTTGCCGGGGGGGCGGCCGGCTACACCTTC. This translates into CSVAGGAAGYTF.

The chain recombines TRBV6-5 with TRBJ1-2; tentative D call: TRBD1 (6 bases). Trimming removed 8 bases at V and 7 bases at J, with 14 bases between. Germline V gene lookup returns CDR1 MNHEY and CDR2 SVGAGI. This CDR3 is built from 12 residues. In DNA form, the CDR3 reads TGTGCCAGCGGGGGGGCATCGAGTGGCTACACCTTC. Translating gives CASGGASSGYTF.

V gene TRBV6-2 or TRBV6-3 combines with J gene TRBJ1-2; 7 bases map to TRBD1. The germline CDR1 and CDR2 sequences are MNHEY and SVGEGT. The junction had 10 bases not matched to a gene; V was cut back by 2 bases and J by 7 bases. There are 15 residues in the CDR3. The CDR3 DNA reads as TGTGCCAGCAGTTACATAACAGCCCGACAGGGTGGCTACACCTTC. Encoded protein: CASSYITARQGGYTF.

The V gene is TRBV30, the J gene TRBJ2-1; 7 positions match TRBD2. J was trimmed by 5 bases and V by 4 bases; bases with no gene match: 8. CDR3 size: 14 residues. The germline V gene encodes CDR1 GTSNPN and CDR2 SVGIG (reference sequence). The CDR3 reads CAWKWSSGNNEQFF. Written as DNA, the CDR3 is TGTGCCTGGAAATGGTCTAGCGGTAACAATGAGCAGTTCTTC.